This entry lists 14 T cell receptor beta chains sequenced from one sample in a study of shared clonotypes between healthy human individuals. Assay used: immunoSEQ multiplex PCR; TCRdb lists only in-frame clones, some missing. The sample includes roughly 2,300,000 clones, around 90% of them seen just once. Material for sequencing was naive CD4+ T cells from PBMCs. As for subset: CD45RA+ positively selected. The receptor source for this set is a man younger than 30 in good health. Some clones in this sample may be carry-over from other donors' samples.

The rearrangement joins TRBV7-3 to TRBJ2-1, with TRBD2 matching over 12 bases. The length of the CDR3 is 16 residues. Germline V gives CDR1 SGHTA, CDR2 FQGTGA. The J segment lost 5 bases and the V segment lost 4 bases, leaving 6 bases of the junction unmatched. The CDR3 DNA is TGTGCCAGCAGCTCTTCGACTAGCGGGAGCCACAATGAGCAGTTCTTC. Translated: CASSSSTSGSHNEQFF.

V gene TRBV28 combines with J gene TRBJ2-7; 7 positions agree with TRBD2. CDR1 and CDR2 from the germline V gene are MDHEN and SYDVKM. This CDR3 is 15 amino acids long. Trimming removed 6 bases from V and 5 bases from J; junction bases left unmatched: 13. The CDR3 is CASSNGGTGLHEQYF. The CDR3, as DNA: TGTGCCAGCAGCAACGGGGGGACGGGTCTCCACGAGCAGTACTTC.

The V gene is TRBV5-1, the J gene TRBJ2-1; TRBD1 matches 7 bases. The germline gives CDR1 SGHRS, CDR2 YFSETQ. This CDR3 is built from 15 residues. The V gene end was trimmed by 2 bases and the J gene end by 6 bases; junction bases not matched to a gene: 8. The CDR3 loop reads CASSLRPGQFNEQFF. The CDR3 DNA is TGCGCCAGCAGCTTAAGGCCGGGACAGTTCAATGAGCAGTTCTTC.

The CDR3 region has the DNA TGTGCCAGCAGCGTGACTAGTTCGGAGACCCAGTACTTC. Encoded protein: CASSVTSSETQYF. J is TRBJ2-5 and V is TRBV9; D is possibly TRBD2 (6 bases). Germline CDR1 reads SGDLS; CDR2 reads YYNGEE. V shed 2 bases and J shed 5 bases, with 10 bases lying between them. This CDR3 spans 13 amino acids.

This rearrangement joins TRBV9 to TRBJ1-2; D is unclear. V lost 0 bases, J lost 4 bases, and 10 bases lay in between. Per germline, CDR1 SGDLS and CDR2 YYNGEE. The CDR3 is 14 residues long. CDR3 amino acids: CASSVDSRSYGYTF. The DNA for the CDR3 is TGTGCCAGCAGCGTAGATTCTAGGTCCTATGGCTACACCTTC.

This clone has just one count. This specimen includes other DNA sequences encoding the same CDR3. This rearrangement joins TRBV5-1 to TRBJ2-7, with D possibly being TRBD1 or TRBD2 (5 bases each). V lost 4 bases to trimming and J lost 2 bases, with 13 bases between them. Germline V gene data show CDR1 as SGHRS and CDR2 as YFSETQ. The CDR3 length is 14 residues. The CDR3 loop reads CASSPPGPTYEQYF. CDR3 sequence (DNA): TGCGCCAGCAGCCCCCCGGGACCGACCTACGAGCAGTACTTC.

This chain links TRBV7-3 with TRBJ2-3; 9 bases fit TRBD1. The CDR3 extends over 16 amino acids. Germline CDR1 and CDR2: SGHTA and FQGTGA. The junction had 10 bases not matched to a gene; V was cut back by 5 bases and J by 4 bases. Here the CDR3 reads CASSKGPQGASDTQYF. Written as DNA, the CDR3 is TGTGCCAGCAGCAAAGGGCCACAGGGGGCCTCAGATACGCAGTATTTT. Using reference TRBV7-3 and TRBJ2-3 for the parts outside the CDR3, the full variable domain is GAGVSQTPSNKVTEKGKYVELRCDPISGHTALYWYRQSLGQGPEFLIYFQGTGAADDSGLPNDRFFAVRPEGSVSTLKIQRTERGDSAVYLCASSKGPQGASDTQYFGPGTRLTVL.

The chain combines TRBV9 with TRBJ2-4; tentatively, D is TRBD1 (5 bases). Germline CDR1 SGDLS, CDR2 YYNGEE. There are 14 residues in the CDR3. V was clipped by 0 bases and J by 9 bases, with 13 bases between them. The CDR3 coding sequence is TGTGCCAGCAGCGTAGCCCCCCAGGGCCCCATTCAGTACTTC. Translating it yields CASSVAPQGPIQYF.

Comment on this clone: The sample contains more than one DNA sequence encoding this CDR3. The DNA for the CDR3 is TGTGCCTGGAGTGTACTGCGCGAGCAGTACTTC. It yields the protein CAWSVLREQYF. V usage is TRBV30 and J usage is TRBJ2-7; no clear D gene. V was cut by 0 bases and J by 6 bases, with 6 bases left in between. The CDR3 extends over 11 amino acids. Germline assignment: CDR1 GTSNPN and CDR2 SVGIG (reference sequence).

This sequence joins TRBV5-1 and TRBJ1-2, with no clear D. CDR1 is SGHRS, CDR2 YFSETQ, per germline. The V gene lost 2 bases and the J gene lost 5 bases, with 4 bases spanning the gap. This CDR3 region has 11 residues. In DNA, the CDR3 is TGCGCCAGCAGCTTAGGGTATGGCTACACCTTC. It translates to CASSLGYGYTF. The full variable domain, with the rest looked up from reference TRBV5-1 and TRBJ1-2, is KAGVTQTPRYLIKTRGQQVTLSCSPISGHRSVSWYQQTPGQGLQFLFEYFSETQRNKGNFPGRFSGRQFSNSRSEMNVSTLELGDSALYLCASSLGYGYTFGSGTRLTVV.

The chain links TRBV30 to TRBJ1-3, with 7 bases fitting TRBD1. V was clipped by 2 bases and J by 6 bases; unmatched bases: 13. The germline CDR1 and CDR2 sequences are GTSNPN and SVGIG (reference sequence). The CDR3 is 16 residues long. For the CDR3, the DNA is TGTGCCTGGAGTTCTCCGGGACAGTCGGCGGTAAACACCATATATTTT. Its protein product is CAWSSPGQSAVNTIYF.

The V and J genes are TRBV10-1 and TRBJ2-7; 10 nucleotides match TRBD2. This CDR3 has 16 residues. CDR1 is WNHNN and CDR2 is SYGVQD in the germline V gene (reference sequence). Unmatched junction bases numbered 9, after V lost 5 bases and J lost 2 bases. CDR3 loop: CASSCLTSGIAYEQYF. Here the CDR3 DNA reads TGCGCCAGCAGTTGCCTTACTAGCGGGATCGCCTACGAGCAGTACTTC.

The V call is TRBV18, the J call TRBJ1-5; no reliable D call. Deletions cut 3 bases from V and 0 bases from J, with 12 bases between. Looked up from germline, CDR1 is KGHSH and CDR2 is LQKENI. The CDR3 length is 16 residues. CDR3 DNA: TGTGCCAGCTCACCGTCGACACTCAATAGCAATCAGCCCCAGCATTTT. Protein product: CASSPSTLNSNQPQHF.

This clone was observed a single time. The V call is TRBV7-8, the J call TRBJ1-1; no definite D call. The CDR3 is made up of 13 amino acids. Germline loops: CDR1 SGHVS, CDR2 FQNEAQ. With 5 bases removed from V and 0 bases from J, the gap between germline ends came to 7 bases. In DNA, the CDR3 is TGTGCCAGCAGCGACTGGTTGAACACTGAAGCTTTCTTT. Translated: CASSDWLNTEAFF.